The 13 T cell receptor beta chains below all came from one sample that was sequenced in a study of metastatic and nonmetastatic thyroid tumors. TCRdb reanalyzed the PCR reads with MiXCR. The repertoire holds 30,000 to 40,000 clones, with over 20% as singletons. All patients were treatment-naive before thyroid surgery. Material: tumor tissue. All receptors derive from a male donor with papillary thyroid cancer or a benign thyroid nodule (not recorded which). Some clones in this sample may be carry-over from other donors' samples.

The chain joins TRBV13 to TRBJ2-1; 8 bases are a match to TRBD1. The germline gives CDR1 PRHDT, CDR2 FYEKMQ (reference sequence). The V gene end was trimmed by 4 bases and the J gene end by 8 bases; junction bases not matched to a gene: 10. The CDR3 runs 15 residues. This chain's CDR3 is CASSSRTGLFHEQFF. The CDR3 DNA is TGTGCCAGCAGCTCAAGGACAGGGCTGTTTCATGAGCAGTTCTTC. The complete variable domain, with remaining parts taken from reference TRBV13 and TRBJ2-1, reads AAGVIQSPRHLIKEKRETATLKCYPIPRHDTVYWYQQGPGQDPQFLISFYEKMQSDKGSIPDRFSAQQFSDYHSELNMSSLELGDSALYFCASSSRTGLFHEQFFGPGTRLTVL.

At least ten counts were recorded for this clone. The V and J genes are TRBV5-6 and TRBJ1-1; TRBD1 is a possible D gene (5 bases). V was clipped by 3 bases and J by 4 bases, with 13 bases between them. CDR1 is SGHDT and CDR2 is YYEEEE in the germline V gene. The CDR3 spans 14 residues. CDR3 nucleotides: TGTGCCAGCAGCTGGGGGGGAAGAGTCACTGAAGCTTTCTTT. It yields the protein CASSWGGRVTEAFF.

This clone was detected ten times or more. The rearrangement uses TRBV20-1 and TRBJ2-1; 10 bases map to TRBD2. Germline loops: CDR1 DFQATT, CDR2 SNEGSKA (reference sequence). The CDR3 totals 14 residues. With 6 bases clipped from V and 10 bases from J, the junction kept 12 bases outside the gene matches. This chain's CDR3 is CSALVSGRAGEQFF. As DNA, the CDR3 is TGCAGTGCCCTGGTAAGCGGGAGGGCCGGGGAGCAGTTCTTC.

This clone was observed a handful of times. This sequence joins TRBV28 and TRBJ2-1; 10 nucleotides align to TRBD2. V was pared by 6 bases and J by 16 bases, with 18 bases of the junction left unmatched. Germline loops: CDR1 MDHEN, CDR2 SYDVKM. The CDR3 runs to 15 residues. CDR3 bases: TGTGCCAGCAGCCGCCTAGGCGGGGCTAGCGGGAGTTCTTTCTTC. This encodes CASSRLGGASGSSFF.

The chain uses TRBV9 and TRBJ2-5; no clear D gene. V lost 0 bases, J lost 5 bases, and 20 bases lay in between. The length of the CDR3 is 17 residues. Germline V CDR1 and CDR2: SGDLS, YYNGEE. The CDR3 region has the DNA TGTGCCAGCAGCGTAGGGATCATGGAGATAGGAAGGGAGACCCAGTACTTC. Translated, it gives CASSVGIMEIGRETQYF.

This clone is termed medium-sized. This chain joins TRBV28 and TRBJ1-3, with 9 nucleotides matching TRBD1. Unmatched junction bases numbered 3, after V lost 5 bases and J lost 4 bases. The CDR3 is 14 residues long. Germline CDR1 MDHEN, CDR2 SYDVKM. CDR3 nucleotides: TGTGCCAGCAGTCCACAGGGGGCGGGAAACACCATATATTTT. This sequence encodes CASSPQGAGNTIYF.

The chain links TRBV18 to TRBJ1-3, with D unclear. V was pared by 2 bases and J by 0 bases, with 5 bases between. The CDR3 length is 14 residues. Germline V gene sequence: CDR1 KGHSH, CDR2 LQKENI. The CDR3 region has the DNA TGTGCCAGCTCACCAGAGAGCTCTGGAAACACCATATATTTT. Translation: CASSPESSGNTIYF.

This clone was seen a few times. The genes are TRBV19 and TRBJ1-3; D may be TRBD1 (6 bases). The germline gives CDR1 LNHDA, CDR2 SQIVND (reference sequence). CDR3 length: 18 residues. Trimming removed 7 bases at V and 4 bases at J, with 26 bases between. CDR3 sequence reads: CASNEGVLTLGSGNTIYF. CDR3 sequence (DNA): TGTGCCAGTAACGAGGGGGTCTTAACCTTGGGGTCCGGAAACACCATATATTTT.

CDR3 amino acids: CASSSSGRACTTDTQYF. The CDR3 region has the DNA TGTGCCAGCAGCTCTAGCGGGAGGGCCTGTACCACAGATACGCAGTATTTT. The V and J genes are TRBV7-2 and TRBJ2-3; 12 bases align to TRBD2. The CDR3 contains 17 residues. J lost 2 bases, V lost 4 bases, and 7 bases had no gene match. Germline CDR1 reads SGHTA; CDR2 reads FQGNSA.

This clone was picked up many times. The chain couples TRBV6-1 to TRBJ2-7; D is unclear. This CDR3 is 11 amino acids long. Looked up from germline, CDR1 is MNHNS and CDR2 is SASEGT. Trimming cost V 6 bases and J 2 bases, with 5 bases left between them. This CDR3 is CASSAAYEQYF. In DNA, the CDR3 is TGTGCCAGCAGCGCAGCCTACGAGCAGTACTTC.

This clone was counted a few times. The junction does not match germline at one end; this may be a read error. V gene TRBV2 combines with J gene TRBJ2-1; a possible D gene is TRBD2 (6 bases). The CDR3 is 14 residues long. Germline V gene data show CDR1 as SNHLY and CDR2 as FYNNEI. CDR3 DNA: TGTGCCAGCCGGGCGGGTAGCGGTCACAATGAGCAGCTCTTC. Translated, it gives CASRAGSGHNEQLF. Looking up the rest from reference TRBV2 and TRBJ2-1 gives the full variable domain: EPEVTQTPSHQVTQMGQEVILRCVPISNHLYFYWYRQILGQKVEFLVSFYNNEISEKSEIFDDQFSVERPDGSNFTLKIRSTKLEDSAMYFCASRAGSGHNEQLFGPGTRLTVL.

This clone came up many times. The junction departs from the called germline gene at one end, perhaps through a read error. The chain uses TRBV7-2 and TRBJ2-3; TRBD2 matches 10 bases. The length of the CDR3 is 15 residues. Germline lookup yields CDR1 SGHTA and CDR2 FQGNSA. The CDR3 region is CASSFLAGVGDPQYF. As DNA, the CDR3 is TGTGCCAGCAGTTTTCTAGCGGGAGTAGGAGATCCGCAGTATTTT.

This sequence joins TRBV11-2 and TRBJ2-1, with TRBD1 identical over 11 bases. V dropped 6 bases and J dropped 7; count of bases not matched to a gene: 17. Germline V gene lookup returns CDR1 SGHAT and CDR2 FQNNGV. CDR3 length: 18 amino acids. In nucleotides, the CDR3 is TGTGCCAGCAGTACCTTACCCCCGGGACAGGGGGTAAGAAATGAGCAGTTCTTC. Translating it yields CASSTLPPGQGVRNEQFF.